This T cell receptor beta chain was sequenced during a study of blood T cell repertoires in COVID-19. TCRdb's table, derived via immunoSEQ multiplex PCR, lists solely in-frame clones and lacks some. Seen here are roughly 250,000 clones, about four fifths observed once, and the top ten hold around 4%. The CDR3 has 18 residues. The ends lost 0 bases at V and 0 bases at J; junction bases unmatched: 7. Germline V gene sequence: CDR1 SGDLS, CDR2 YYNGEE. V and J are TRBV9 and TRBJ2-3, with TRBD2 matching over 10 bases. The TCR originated in a man over 45 with acute or convalescent COVID-19. Sequencing was carried out using peripheral blood. CDR3 sequence reads: CASSVALAGAFSTDTQYF. Here the CDR3 DNA reads TGTGCCAGCAGCGTAGCTCTAGCGGGGGCCTTCAGCACAGATACGCAGTATTTT.